Listed here are 10 T cell receptor beta chains from one sample, sequenced in a study of metastatic and nonmetastatic thyroid tumors. Nobody among the patients had been given any treatment before thyroid surgery. TCRdb re-called clones from the PCR reads using MiXCR. The sample lists about 48,000 clones, more than 20% occurring once. Sequencing was done on a sample of blood. These receptors all come from a male donor with papillary thyroid cancer or a benign thyroid nodule (not recorded which). Some clones in this sample may be carry-over from other donors' samples.

This clone was seen at least ten times. The chain has TRBV30 and TRBJ1-2, with 10 bases aligning to TRBD1. The trim removed 0 bases at V and 5 bases at J, leaving 9 bases unmatched. The CDR3 loop spans 16 amino acids. From germline, CDR1 is GTSNPN and CDR2 SVGIG (reference sequence). The CDR3 reads CAWSVGTGATRYGYTF. The CDR3 DNA follows: TGTGCCTGGAGTGTAGGGACAGGGGCCACTCGTTATGGCTACACCTTC.

This clone was seen a few times. CDR3 sequence: CASIPWDGDSNQPQHF. In DNA form, the CDR3 reads TGTGCCAGTATCCCCTGGGACGGTGATAGCAATCAGCCCCAGCATTTT. This chain joins TRBV6-1 and TRBJ1-5; TRBD1 is a possible D gene (5 bases). V was trimmed by 9 bases and J by 0 bases, leaving 18 bases between them. This CDR3 is 16 amino acids long. Germline CDR1 is MNHNS and CDR2 is SASEGT.

This clone was recorded many times. The chain employs TRBV19 and TRBJ2-1; 14 bases are shared with TRBD2. Trimming took 7 bases from V and 7 from J; bases not matched to a gene: 6. This CDR3 is built from 15 residues. The germline CDR1 and CDR2 sequences are LNHDA and SQIVND (reference sequence). CDR3: CASIGLAGGVNEQFF. For the CDR3, the DNA is TGTGCCAGTATCGGACTAGCGGGAGGTGTGAATGAGCAGTTCTTC.

In its sample, this clone was seen many times. This may come from a read error, since a much larger clone is one base off. The rearrangement links TRBV5-4 to TRBJ1-6; D unclear. V gave up 4 bases and J gave up 0 bases, with 11 bases separating them. The CDR3 totals 16 residues. Germline CDR1 and CDR2: SGHNT and YYREEE (reference sequence). The CDR3: CASSTAGHSYNSPLHF. Here the CDR3 DNA reads TGTGCCAGCAGCACGGCAGGCCACTCCTATAATTCACCCCTCCACTTT.

CDR3 bases: TGTGCCAGCAGAAAAGGGGACGAGCAGTACTTC. It is translated as CASRKGDEQYF. The chain uses TRBV6-1 and TRBJ2-7, with D perhaps TRBD1 (5 bases). Germline assignment: CDR1 MNHNS and CDR2 SASEGT. Trimming shortened V by 6 bases and J by 5 bases, and 8 bases separated the two germline ends. This CDR3 contains 11 residues.

The chain combines TRBV11-2 with TRBJ2-6; TRBD1 is a possible D gene (5 bases). The V gene's germline CDR1 is SGHAT and CDR2 FQNNGV. The CDR3 totals 17 residues. Trimming shortened V by 5 bases and J by 5 bases, and 19 bases separated the two germline ends. The CDR3 is CASSLETVPSRANVLTF. CDR3 DNA sequence: TGTGCCAGCAGCCTTGAGACAGTGCCTTCTCGGGCCAACGTCCTGACTTTC.

At least ten counts were recorded for this clone. The chain combines TRBV11-2 with TRBJ1-1; no clear D gene. There are 16 residues in the CDR3. Germline V gene lookup returns CDR1 SGHAT and CDR2 FQNNGV. V was clipped by 0 bases and J by 1 base, with 12 bases between them. As DNA, the CDR3 is TGTGCCAGCAGCTTAGATGCGGGAATTGGGAACACTGAAGCTTTCTTT. It specifies CASSLDAGIGNTEAFF.

This clone occurred many times. This chain joins TRBV19 and TRBJ2-1; no definite D call. Trimming cost V 1 base and J 0 bases, with 7 bases left between them. CDR3 length: 15 residues. Germline V CDR1 and CDR2: LNHDA, SQIVND (reference sequence). CDR3 sequence (DNA): TGTGCCAGTAGTATAGCGGGTCGCTCCTACAATGAGCAGTTCTTC. Its protein is CASSIAGRSYNEQFF.

Ten or more counts support this clone. V is TRBV27 and J is TRBJ2-4; D remains unclear. This CDR3 has 13 residues. Germline V gene data show CDR1 as MNHEY and CDR2 as SMNVEV (reference sequence). V was pared by 2 bases and J by 10 bases, with 12 bases between. CDR3 nucleotide sequence: TGTGCCAGCAGTTTAAAGGGCATGGGGATTCAGTACTTC. Translating gives CASSLKGMGIQYF.

Many counts were recorded for this clone. One end of the junction is discordant with germline, which a read error may explain. The chain recombines TRBV20-1 with TRBJ1-1; 7 positions match TRBD1. Germline V lookup: CDR1 DFQATT, CDR2 SNEGSKA (reference sequence). The CDR3 is made up of 15 amino acids. CDR3 residues: CSARDNRGVKTEAFF. The CDR3 DNA sequence: TGCAGTGCTAGAGATAACAGGGGAGTGAAAACTGAAGCTTTCTTT.